These T cell receptor beta chains were read from a single sample in a study of T cell responses to AZD1222 COVID-19 vaccine. Sequencing was performed with immunoSEQ multiplex PCR; in TCRdb, only in-frame clones are kept and a portion is missing. The sample holds roughly 100,000 clones, 85% to 90% seen once. The specimen was peripheral blood, collected on day 0 of AZD1222 vaccination. The receptor source for this set is an adult in good health. The CDR3 runs from the conserved cysteine through the conserved F or W. A D gene is named only where the DNA matches it firmly. Rows give clone size only sometimes, using once, few, many, or a class for an expanded clone.

TRBD2	TRBV7-2	TRBJ2-5	.	CASSLGLARETQYF	TGTGCCAGCAGCTTAGGACTAGCTCGGGAGACCCAGTACTTC
.	TRBV6-5	TRBJ1-1	.	CASSRDNMNTEAFF	TGTGCCAGCAGCCGGGACAACATGAACACTGAAGCTTTCTTT
.	TRBV7-8	TRBJ1-2	once	CASSLSGDGYTF	TGTGCCAGCAGCTTATCGGGGGATGGCTACACCTTC
TRBD2	TRBV18	TRBJ2-7	.	CASSTRPPSGGSNEQYF	TGTGCCAGCTCGACCAGGCCCCCTAGCGGGGGATCGAACGAGCAGTACTTC
TRBD2	TRBV15	TRBJ2-5	.	CATRLAIQETQYF	TGTGCCACCCGACTAGCGATTCAAGAGACCCAGTACTTC
.	TRBV5-1	TRBJ2-7	.	CASSLGQGLTYEQYF	TGCGCCAGCAGCTTGGGGCAGGGGCTAACCTACGAGCAGTACTTC
.	TRBV28	TRBJ1-5	.	CASSFPQTTSNQPQHF	TGTGCCAGCAGTTTTCCACAGACTACTAGCAATCAGCCCCAGCATTTT
.	TRBV11-2	TRBJ1-2	.	CASSLGTNDGYTF	TGTGCCAGCAGCTTAGGGACAAACGATGGCTACACCTTC
TRBD1	TRBV11-2	TRBJ1-5	.	CASSSGQGRDQPQHF	TGTGCCAGCAGCTCCGGACAGGGAAGGGATCAGCCCCAGCATTTT
.	TRBV5-1	TRBJ2-3	.	CASSPMEGSDTQYF	TGCGCCAGCAGCCCCATGGAGGGATCAGATACGCAGTATTTT
.	TRBV7-9	TRBJ2-3	.	CASSPSTDTQYF	TGTGCCAGCAGCCCTAGCACAGATACGCAGTATTTT
.	TRBV15	TRBJ1-5	.	CATSIGDRNNQPQHF	TGTGCCACGTCCATCGGAGACAGGAACAATCAGCCCCAGCATTTT
.	TRBV5-1	TRBJ1-2	once	CASSLVRPTLDGYTF	TGCGCCAGCAGCTTGGTTCGGCCCACTCTGGATGGCTACACCTTC